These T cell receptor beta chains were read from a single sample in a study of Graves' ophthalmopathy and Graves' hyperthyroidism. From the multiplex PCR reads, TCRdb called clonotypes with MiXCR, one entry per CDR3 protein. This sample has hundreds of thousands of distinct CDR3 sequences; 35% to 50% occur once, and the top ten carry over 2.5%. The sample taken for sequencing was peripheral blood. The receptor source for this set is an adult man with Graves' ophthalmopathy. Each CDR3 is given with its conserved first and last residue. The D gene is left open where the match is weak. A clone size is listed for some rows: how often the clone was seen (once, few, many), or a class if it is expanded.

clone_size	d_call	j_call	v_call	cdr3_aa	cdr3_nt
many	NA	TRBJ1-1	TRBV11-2	CASSSRAGNTEAFF	TGTGCCAGCAGCTCTAGGGCAGGAAACACTGAAGCTTTCTTT
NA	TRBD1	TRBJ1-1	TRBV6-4	CASSDSSGGTEAFF	TGTGCCAGCAGTGACTCGTCAGGGGGCACTGAAGCTTTCTTT
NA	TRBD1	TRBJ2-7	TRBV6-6	CASSYPGTGRGSYEQYF	TGTGCCAGCAGTTACCCCGGGACAGGACGAGGCTCCTACGAGCAGTACTTC
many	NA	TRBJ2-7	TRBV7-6	CASSLLASSEQYF	TGTGCCAGCAGCTTGTTGGCTAGCAGCGAGCAGTACTTC
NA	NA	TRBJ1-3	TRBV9	CASSPGSGNTVYF	TGTGCCAGCAGCCCTGGATCCGGAAACACCGTATATTTT
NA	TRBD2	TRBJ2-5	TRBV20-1	CSAVPSGGHQETQYF	TGCAGTGCTGTCCCGAGCGGGGGTCACCAAGAGACCCAGTACTTC
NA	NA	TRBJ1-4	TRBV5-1	CASSLDGTAVLFF	TGCGCCAGCAGCTTGGACGGGACGGCCGTCCTGTTTTTT
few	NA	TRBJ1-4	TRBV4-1	CASTNRDGNEKLFF	TGCGCCAGTACTAACAGGGACGGGAATGAAAAACTGTTTTTT
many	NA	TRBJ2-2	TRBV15	CATSRESPRTGELFF	TGTGCCACCAGCAGAGAAAGCCCCCGGACCGGGGAGCTGTTTTTT
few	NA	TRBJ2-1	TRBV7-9	CASSQIPDEQFF	TGTGCCAGCAGCCAAATCCCCGATGAGCAGTTCTTC
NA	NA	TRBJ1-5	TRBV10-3	CAISRGIEGVRPQHF	TGTGCCATCAGCCGCGGGATAGAGGGCGTTCGGCCCCAGCATTTT
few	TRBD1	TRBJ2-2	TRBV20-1	CSARVLDRGPTGELFF	TGCAGTGCTAGAGTACTAGACAGGGGTCCTACCGGGGAGCTGTTTTTT
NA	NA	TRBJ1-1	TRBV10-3	CASFDRLGATAGTEAFF	TGTGCCAGCTTCGATAGGTTAGGTGCAACAGCGGGCACTGAAGCTTTCTTT
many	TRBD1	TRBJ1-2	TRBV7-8	CASSLGGTAVNYGYTF	TGTGCCAGCAGCTTAGGGGGGACAGCTGTGAACTATGGCTACACCTTC
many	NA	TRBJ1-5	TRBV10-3	CAISPGASNQPQHF	TGTGCCATCAGCCCAGGGGCATCGAATCAGCCCCAGCATTTT
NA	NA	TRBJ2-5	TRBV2	CASRRAGTTQETQYF	TGTGCCAGCAGGCGCGCCGGGACAACACAAGAGACCCAGTACTTC
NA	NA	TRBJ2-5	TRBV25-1	CASSLVGRSDFETQYF	TGTGCCAGCAGCTTAGTCGGCAGGAGTGACTTTGAGACCCAGTACTTC
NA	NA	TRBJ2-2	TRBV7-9	CASSRPGHTTGELFF	TGTGCCAGCAGTAGACCGGGACACACCACCGGGGAGCTGTTTTTT
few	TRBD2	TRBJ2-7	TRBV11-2	CASSLEGLAGGYEQYF	TGTGCCAGCAGCTTAGAAGGACTAGCGGGAGGTTACGAGCAGTACTTC
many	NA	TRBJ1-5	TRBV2	CASRSRGFDQPQHF	TGTGCCAGCAGGTCCAGGGGCTTCGATCAGCCCCAGCATTTT
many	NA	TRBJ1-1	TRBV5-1	CASSRRQGGLNTEAFF	TGCGCCAGCAGCCGCCGACAAGGGGGTTTGAACACTGAAGCTTTCTTT
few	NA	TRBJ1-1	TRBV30	CAWSVLRQLSLF	TGTGCCTGGAGTGTACTTCGACAACTTTCCCTCTTT
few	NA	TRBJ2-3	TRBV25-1	CASSESGGGNEQYF	TGTGCCAGCAGTGAATCTGGAGGGGGGAATGAGCAGTATTTT
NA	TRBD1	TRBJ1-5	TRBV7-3	CASSERTGTDQPQHF	TGTGCCAGCAGTGAAAGGACAGGGACGGATCAGCCCCAGCATTTT
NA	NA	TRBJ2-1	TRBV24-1	CATRENNEQFF	TGTGCCACCAGAGAAAACAATGAGCAGTTCTTC
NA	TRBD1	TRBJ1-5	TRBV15	CATSRGQGTEPQHF	TGTGCCACCAGCAGAGGACAGGGCACGGAGCCCCAGCATTTT
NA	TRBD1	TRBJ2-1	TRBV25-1	CATSRDTGQGANEQFF	TGTGCCACCAGCAGAGATACGGGACAGGGGGCCAATGAGCAGTTCTTC
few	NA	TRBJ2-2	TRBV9	CASNTNTGELFF	TGTGCCAGCAACACAAACACCGGGGAGCTGTTTTTT
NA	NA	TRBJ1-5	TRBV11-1	CASTPGGSDNQPQHF	TGTGCCAGCACTCCCGGGGGTTCTGACAATCAGCCCCAGCATTTT
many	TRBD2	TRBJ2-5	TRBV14	CASSQDPAGGYQETQYF	TGTGCCAGCAGCCAAGATCCAGCGGGAGGGTACCAAGAGACCCAGTACTTC
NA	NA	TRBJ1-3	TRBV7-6	CASSLDGRGYSGNTIYF	TGTGCCAGCAGCTTAGACGGGAGAGGGTACTCTGGAAACACCATATATTTT
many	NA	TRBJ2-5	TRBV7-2	CASSLALRQGGTQYF	TGTGCCAGCAGCTTAGCGTTGAGGCAGGGGGGGACCCAGTACTTC
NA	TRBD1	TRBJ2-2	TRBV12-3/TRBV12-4	CASSFWDRGRGELFF	TGTGCCAGCAGTTTCTGGGACAGGGGGCGCGGGGAGCTGTTTTTT
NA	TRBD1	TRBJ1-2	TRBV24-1	CATSDRDRGHGYTF	TGTGCCACCAGTGACCGGGACAGGGGTCATGGCTACACCTTC
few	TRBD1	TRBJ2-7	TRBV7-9	CASSQDKGTGGNYEQYF	TGTGCCAGCAGCCAAGATAAAGGGACAGGGGGAAACTACGAGCAGTACTTC
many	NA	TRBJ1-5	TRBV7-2	CASSLREVNQPQHF	TGTGCCAGCAGCTTAAGGGAGGTCAATCAGCCCCAGCATTTT
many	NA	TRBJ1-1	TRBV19	CASSQTVNTEAFF	TGTGCCAGTAGCCAAACAGTGAACACTGAAGCTTTCTTT
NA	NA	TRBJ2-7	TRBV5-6	CASSLGRPGYEQYF	TGTGCCAGCAGCCTAGGACGTCCGGGCTACGAGCAGTACTTC
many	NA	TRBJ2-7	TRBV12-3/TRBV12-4	CASSLSRNSYEQYF	TGTGCCAGCAGTTTATCGCGGAACAGTTACGAGCAGTACTTC
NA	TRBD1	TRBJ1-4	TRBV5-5	CASSSRDRGLSATNEKLFF	TGTGCCAGCAGCTCCCGGGACAGGGGGCTCAGCGCAACTAATGAAAAACTGTTTTTT
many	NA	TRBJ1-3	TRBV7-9	CASSPSGDIGNTIYF	TGTGCCAGCAGCCCCTCAGGGGATATCGGAAACACCATATATTTT
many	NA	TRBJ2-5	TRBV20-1	CSASLWQQETQYF	TGCAGTGCTAGCCTGTGGCAGCAAGAGACCCAGTACTTC
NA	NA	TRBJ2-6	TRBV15	CAASSESDRLPGANVLTF	TGTGCCGCCAGCAGTGAGTCCGACCGCCTCCCCGGGGCCAACGTCCTGACTTTC
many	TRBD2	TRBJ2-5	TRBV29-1	CSVEDREGGGETQYF	TGCAGCGTTGAAGATCGGGAGGGAGGGGGAGAGACCCAGTACTTC
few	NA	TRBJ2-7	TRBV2	CASSATRSSYEQYF	TGTGCCAGCAGTGCGACTAGAAGCTCCTACGAGCAGTACTTC
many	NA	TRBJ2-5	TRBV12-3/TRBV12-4	CASSLNGETQYF	TGTGCCAGCAGCTTGAATGGGGAGACCCAGTACTTC
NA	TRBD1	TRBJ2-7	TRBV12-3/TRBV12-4	CASSRRSQGALPAYEQYF	TGTGCCAGCAGTCGGAGGAGTCAGGGGGCTCTACCCGCCTACGAGCAGTACTTC
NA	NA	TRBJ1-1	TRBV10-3	CAISDNNLDTEAFF	TGTGCCATCAGTGATAACAACCTGGACACTGAAGCTTTCTTT
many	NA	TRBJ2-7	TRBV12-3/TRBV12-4	CASSLGGPGEQYF	TGTGCCAGCAGTTTAGGAGGACCGGGCGAGCAGTACTTC
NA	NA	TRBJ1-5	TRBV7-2	CASSLPRDQPQHF	TGTGCCAGCAGCTTACCCCGGGACCAGCCCCAGCATTTT
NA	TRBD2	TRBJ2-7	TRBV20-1	CSLGRGSYEQYF	TGCAGTTTAGGGAGGGGCTCCTACGAGCAGTACTTC
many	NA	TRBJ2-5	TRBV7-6	CASSLTAGGTQYF	TGTGCCAGCAGCTTAACGGCCGGAGGGACCCAGTACTTC
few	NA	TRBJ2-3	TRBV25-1	CASSERGPDTQYF	TGTGCCAGCAGTGAAAGGGGTCCAGATACGCAGTATTTT
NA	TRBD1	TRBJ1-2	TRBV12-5	CASGAAGGYGYTF	TGTGCTAGTGGGGCCGCAGGGGGCTATGGCTACACCTTC
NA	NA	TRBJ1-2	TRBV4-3	CASSQDSWGKGYTF	TGCGCCAGCAGCCAAGATAGTTGGGGAAAAGGCTACACCTTC
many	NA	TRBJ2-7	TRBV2	CASRRDPLYAQYF	TGTGCCAGCAGGCGGGACCCTCTCTACGCGCAGTACTTC
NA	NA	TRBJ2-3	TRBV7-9	CASSLPNVRADTQYF	TGTGCCAGCAGCTTGCCGAACGTCAGGGCAGATACGCAGTATTTT
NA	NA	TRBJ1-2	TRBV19	CASSMNSFYGYTF	TGTGCCAGTAGTATGAACAGCTTCTATGGCTACACCTTC
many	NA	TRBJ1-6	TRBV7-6	CASSLGHNSPLHF	TGTGCCAGCAGCTTAGGACATAATTCACCCCTCCACTTT
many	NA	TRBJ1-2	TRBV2	CASSVRNYGYTF	TGTGCCAGCAGTGTGAGGAACTATGGCTACACCTTC